This TCR beta chain was recorded in a study of OX40 agonist ivuxolimab in advanced cancers. The wider study: Having had anti-PD-1, anti-PD-L1 or anti-CTLA-4 therapy before was allowed, and around 44% had some.

Trimming cost V 0 bases and J 8 bases, with 15 bases left between them. This CDR3 has 15 amino acids. The germline CDR1 and CDR2 sequences are MNHNY and SVGAGI (reference sequence). In this sample, this clone turned up once. Sequencing was performed with immunoSEQ multiplex PCR; in TCRdb, only in-frame clones are kept and a portion is missing. In the table there are 36,000 or so clones, about 78% of which are singletons. The receptor was isolated from an adult with an advanced solid tumor such as melanoma, head and neck, liver or kidney cancer. The sample consisted of CD4+ or CD8+ T cells sorted from blood, taken in a trial of the OX40 agonist ivuxolimab. This sequence joins TRBV6-6 and TRBJ2-3, with D perhaps matching TRBD1 or TRBD2 (6 bases each). In DNA form, the CDR3 reads TGTGCCAGCAGTTACTCGAGAGGGGGGATAGCTACGCAGTATTTT. Encoded protein: CASSYSRGGIATQYF.